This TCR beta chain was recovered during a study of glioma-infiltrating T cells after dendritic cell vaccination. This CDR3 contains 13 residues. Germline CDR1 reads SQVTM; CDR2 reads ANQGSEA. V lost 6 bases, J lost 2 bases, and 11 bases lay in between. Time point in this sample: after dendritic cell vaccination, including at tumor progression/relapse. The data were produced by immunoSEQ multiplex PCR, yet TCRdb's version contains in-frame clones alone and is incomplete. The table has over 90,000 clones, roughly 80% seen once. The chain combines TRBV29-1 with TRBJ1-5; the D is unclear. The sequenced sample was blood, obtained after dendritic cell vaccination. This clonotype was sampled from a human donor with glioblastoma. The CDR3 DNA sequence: TGCAGCGTCCAGGTGGTGGGCAATCAGCCCCAGCATTTT. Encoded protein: CSVQVVGNQPQHF.